These 21 T cell receptor beta chains came from one sample sequenced in a study of vaccination and CD4 T cells after COVID-19. This sample's treatment: 10-day PBMC culture with coronavirus spike peptide pools or control peptides (ViraFEST assay). According to the study, CD4+ T cells from the unexposed donor were gathered ahead of the COVID-19 pandemic (2011-2018). No antigens are known for them. The Oncomine TCR Beta short-read assay was what sequenced the DNA obtained from cultured CD4+ T cells. MiXCR was run by TCRdb on the PCR reads, yielding one entry per CDR3 protein. The table lists 8,500 to 10,000 distinct CDR3 sequences, 50% to 65% of them singletons. The sample taken for sequencing was CD4+ T cells from blood, cultured in vitro. These receptors were obtained from a human donor in good health.

This chain links TRBV7-9 with TRBJ1-3; 7 bases line up with TRBD1. The CDR3 runs to 18 residues. CDR1 and CDR2 from the germline V gene are SEHNR and FQNEAQ (reference sequence). The trim removed 1 base at V and 0 bases at J, leaving 9 bases unmatched. Here the CDR3 DNA reads TGTGCCAGCAGCTTAGGGACAGGTCACGGCAGCTCTGGAAACACCATATATTTT. Protein sequence: CASSLGTGHGSSGNTIYF.

The rearrangement joins TRBV7-2 to TRBJ2-7; either TRBD1 or TRBD2 may fit D (5 bases each). Germline V gene data show CDR1 as SGHTA and CDR2 as FQGNSA. CDR3 length equals 14 residues. Between the trimmed V and J ends, which lost 6 bases and 3 bases, there was a span of 15 bases. CDR3 bases: TGTGCCAGCAGTCGGGCGGTGGGGGACTACGAGCAGTACTTC. Translation gives CASSRAVGDYEQYF.

This clonotype occurred a few times. The chain uses TRBV15 and TRBJ2-1, with a weak D call TRBD2 (6 bases). The V end lost 0 bases, the J end lost 1 base, and 13 bases lay between the germline ends. The CDR3 contains 17 residues. Germline V gives CDR1 LNHNV, CDR2 YYDKDF (reference sequence). The CDR3 nucleotides read TGTGCCACCAGCAGAGATTATCTGGGAGGATCCTACAATGAGCAGTTCTTC. Translating gives CATSRDYLGGSYNEQFF.

This clonotype was found a few times. This sequence joins TRBV20-1 and TRBJ1-5, with 11 bases matching TRBD1. The CDR3 sequence is 19 residues long. CDR1 is DFQATT and CDR2 is SNEGSKA in the germline V gene (reference sequence). V was clipped by 0 bases and J by 3 bases; unmatched bases: 13. CDR3 residues: CSARDFHLDRGLNNQPQHF. The CDR3 coding sequence is TGCAGTGCTAGAGATTTTCACCTGGACAGGGGGCTTAACAATCAGCCCCAGCATTTT.

CDR3 bases: TGTGCCAGCAGCCCGGCTCGGGGACTAGCGGGAGTGGGTACGCAGTATTTT. Translation gives CASSPARGLAGVGTQYF. V and J are TRBV5-4 and TRBJ2-3; 14 bases fit TRBD2. The germline CDR1 and CDR2 sequences are SGHNT and YYREEE (reference sequence). After removal of 4 bases from V and 8 bases from J, the junction contained 12 bases not matched to a gene. This CDR3 is 17 amino acids long.

A few counts support this clonotype. The chain combines TRBV6-1 with TRBJ1-1, with D maybe TRBD1 (5 bases). The V end was cut by 9 bases, the J end by 1 base, with 15 bases between. Germline V gene sequence: CDR1 MNHNS, CDR2 SASEGT. The CDR3 length is 14 residues. DNA of the CDR3: TGTGCCAGTGGGGGTTTTGGCGGGAACACTGAAGCTTTCTTT. Translated, it gives CASGGFGGNTEAFF.

The rearrangement joins TRBV20-1 to TRBJ2-3; 9 nucleotides agree with TRBD2. V dropped 2 bases and J dropped 0; count of bases not matched to a gene: 6. Looked up from germline, CDR1 is DFQATT and CDR2 is SNEGSKA (reference sequence). This CDR3 comprises 16 residues. CDR3 loop: CSARSSLAGSTDTQYF. In nucleotides, the CDR3 is TGCAGTGCTAGAAGTAGTCTAGCGGGGAGCACAGATACGCAGTATTTT.

The J gene is TRBJ2-5, the V gene TRBV20-1, with D possibly matching TRBD1 (6 bases). Per germline, CDR1 DFQATT and CDR2 SNEGSKA (reference sequence). The CDR3 loop spans 15 amino acids. V was clipped by 0 bases and J by 3 bases, with 14 bases between them. In DNA, the CDR3 is TGCAGTGCTAGAGATGTAAAAGCAGGGGAAGAGACCCAGTACTTC. It translates to CSARDVKAGEETQYF.

The rearrangement uses TRBV27 and TRBJ1-6, with D unclear. The CDR3 runs 15 residues. The germline V gene encodes CDR1 MNHEY and CDR2 SMNVEV (reference sequence). Trimming removed 4 bases at V and 3 bases at J, with 10 bases between. CDR3 in amino acids: CASSSHSNYNSPLHF. CDR3 coding DNA: TGTGCCAGCAGTTCCCATAGCAACTATAATTCACCCCTCCACTTT.

This rearrangement joins TRBV19 to TRBJ2-6, with D perhaps matching TRBD1 or TRBD2 (5 bases each). Germline-derived CDR1 and CDR2 are LNHDA and SQIVND (reference sequence). Trimming cost V 4 bases and J 0 bases, with 10 bases left between them. This CDR3 is 16 amino acids long. CDR3 protein: CASSRGSISGANVLTF. The DNA for the CDR3 is TGTGCCAGTAGTAGGGGGTCCATCTCTGGGGCCAACGTCCTGACTTTC.

The rearrangement uses TRBV7-9 and TRBJ1-4; no clear D. Germline CDR1 reads SEHNR; CDR2 reads FQNEAQ (reference sequence). There are 17 residues in the CDR3. Trimming stripped 3 bases from V and 0 bases from J, with 14 bases between. CDR3 coding DNA: TGTGCCAGCAGCTTCGGGCCACCTTTTGCAACTAATGAAAAACTGTTTTTT. This encodes CASSFGPPFATNEKLFF. The full variable domain, with the rest looked up from reference TRBV7-9 and TRBJ1-4, is DTGVSQNPRHKITKRGQNVTFRCDPISEHNRLYWYRQTLGQGPEFLTYFQNEAQLEKSRLLSDRFSAERPKGSFSTLEIQRTEQGDSAMYLCASSFGPPFATNEKLFFGSGTQLSVL.

This clonotype has just a few counts. This chain connects TRBV20-1 to TRBJ2-3, with a possible D match to TRBD2 (6 bases). Germline CDR1 DFQATT, CDR2 SNEGSKA (reference sequence). V dropped 5 bases and J dropped 3 bases, with 9 bases sitting between them. The CDR3 contains 12 residues. In DNA, the CDR3 is TGCAGTGCTGAGACTAGTACAGATACGCAGTATTTT. Its translation: CSAETSTDTQYF.

Written as DNA, the CDR3 is TGTGCCAGTAGTCCCGGACAGGGGATCAATCAGCCCCAGCATTTT. Translating it yields CASSPGQGINQPQHF. The chain has TRBV19 and TRBJ1-5, with 9 bases that match TRBD1. Germline V gene lookup returns CDR1 LNHDA and CDR2 SQIVND (reference sequence). This CDR3 comprises 15 residues. V shed 5 bases, J shed 3 bases, and the junction held 5 bases outside the gene matches.

The chain employs TRBV10-3 and TRBJ1-1; D gene uncertain. CDR1 ENHRY and CDR2 SYGVKD come from the germline V gene. The CDR3 loop spans 13 amino acids. Trimming removed 7 bases at V and 0 bases at J, with 9 bases between. The CDR3 DNA follows: TGTGCCATCACGGCCAGTCTGAACACTGAAGCTTTCTTT. It is translated as CAITASLNTEAFF.

The genes are TRBV20-1 and TRBJ2-3; TRBD2 aligns across 9 bases. With 6 bases clipped from V and 2 bases from J, the junction kept 6 bases outside the gene matches. The CDR3 covers 14 residues. Germline CDR1 is DFQATT and CDR2 is SNEGSKA (reference sequence). The CDR3 region has the DNA TGCAGTGCACAGAGCGGGAGGACCACAGATACGCAGTATTTT. It is translated as CSAQSGRTTDTQYF.

Only a few counts were recorded for this clonotype. The CDR3 here is CAWSIAGGFQETQYF. The CDR3, as DNA: TGTGCCTGGAGTATAGCGGGAGGGTTCCAAGAGACCCAGTACTTC. This sequence joins TRBV30 and TRBJ2-5, with TRBD2 identical over 11 bases. Germline-derived CDR1 and CDR2 are GTSNPN and SVGIG (reference sequence). This CDR3 is 15 amino acids long. The V and J ends lost 2 bases and 1 base, in that order; junction bases with no gene match: 3.

The V call is TRBV30, the J call TRBJ2-7, with D possibly TRBD2 on 5 matching bases. CDR1 and CDR2 (germline): GTSNPN, SVGIG (reference sequence). V gave up 5 bases and J gave up 3 bases, with 5 bases separating them. CDR3 length: 10 residues. CDR3 coding DNA: TGTGCCTGGGGGAGCTACGAGCAGTACTTC. It translates to CAWGSYEQYF.

The V call is TRBV6-2 or TRBV6-3, the J call TRBJ1-5; no clear D gene. This CDR3 is 14 amino acids long. From germline, CDR1 is MNHEY and CDR2 SVGEGT. V gave up 2 bases and J gave up 3 bases, with 8 bases separating them. CDR3 DNA sequence: TGTGCCAGCAGTTACGGGCAGATCAATCAGCCCCAGCATTTT. As protein: CASSYGQINQPQHF.

The J gene is TRBJ2-1, the V gene TRBV19; D may correspond to TRBD1 or TRBD2 (5 bases each). This CDR3 has 11 residues. Trimming removed 10 bases from V and 13 bases from J, with 17 bases in between. The germline V gene encodes CDR1 LNHDA and CDR2 SQIVND (reference sequence). The CDR3 nucleotides read TGTGCCACCCAACCCCCCGGGGCTCAGTTCTTC. Its protein is CATQPPGAQFF.

The chain combines TRBV20-1 with TRBJ2-7; TRBD2 is a possible D gene (6 bases). Germline CDR1 and CDR2: DFQATT and SNEGSKA (reference sequence). CDR3 length equals 17 residues. The ends were cut back, 1 base at V and 4 bases at J, with 23 bases in the middle. The CDR3 DNA follows: TGCAGTGCTAGAGGTCCCGGACTCCCGGGGGAAGGATACGAGCAGTACTTC. Its protein is CSARGPGLPGEGYEQYF.

The V and J genes are TRBV6-1 and TRBJ1-2; D is uncertain. Trimming shortened V by 1 base and J by 3 bases, and 6 bases separated the two germline ends. CDR3 length equals 13 residues. Germline CDR1 reads MNHNS; CDR2 reads SASEGT. The CDR3 DNA follows: TGTGCCAGCAGTGAAGGGGGTCACTATGGCTACACCTTC. This sequence encodes CASSEGGHYGYTF.